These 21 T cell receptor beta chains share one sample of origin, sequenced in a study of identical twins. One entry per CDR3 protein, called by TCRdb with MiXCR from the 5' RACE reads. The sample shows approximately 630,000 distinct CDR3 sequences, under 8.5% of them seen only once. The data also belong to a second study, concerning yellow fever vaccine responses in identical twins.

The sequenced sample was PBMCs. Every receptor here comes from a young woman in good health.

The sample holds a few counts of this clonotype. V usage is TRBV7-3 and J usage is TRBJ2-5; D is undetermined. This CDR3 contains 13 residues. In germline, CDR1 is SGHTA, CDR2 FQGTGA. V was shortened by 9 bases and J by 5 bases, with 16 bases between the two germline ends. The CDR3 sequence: CASGLGRYETQYF. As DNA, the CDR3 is TGTGCCAGTGGGCTGGGCAGGTACGAGACCCAGTACTTC. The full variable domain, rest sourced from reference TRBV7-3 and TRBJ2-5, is GAGVSQTPSNKVTEKGKYVELRCDPISGHTALYWYRQSLGQGPEFLIYFQGTGAADDSGLPNDRFFAVRPEGSVSTLKIQRTERGDSAVYLCASGLGRYETQYFGPGTRLLVL.

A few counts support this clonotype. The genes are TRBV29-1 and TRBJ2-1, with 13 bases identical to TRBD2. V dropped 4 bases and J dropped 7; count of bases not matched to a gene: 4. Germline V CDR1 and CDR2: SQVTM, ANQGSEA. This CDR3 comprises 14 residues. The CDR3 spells CSVVRTSGSNEQFF. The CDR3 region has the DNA TGCAGCGTTGTCAGGACTAGCGGGAGTAATGAGCAGTTCTTC.

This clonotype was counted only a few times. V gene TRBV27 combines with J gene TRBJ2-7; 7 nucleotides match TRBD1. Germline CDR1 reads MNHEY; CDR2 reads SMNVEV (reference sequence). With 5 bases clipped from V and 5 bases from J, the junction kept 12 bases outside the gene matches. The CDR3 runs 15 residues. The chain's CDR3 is CASSRSLTGSDEQYF. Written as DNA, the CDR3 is TGTGCCAGCAGTCGATCCCTGACAGGGTCCGACGAGCAGTACTTC.

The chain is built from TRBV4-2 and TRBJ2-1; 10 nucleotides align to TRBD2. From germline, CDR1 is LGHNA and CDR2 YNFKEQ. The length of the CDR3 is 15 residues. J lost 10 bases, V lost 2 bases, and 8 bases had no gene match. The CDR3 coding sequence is TGTGCCAGCAGCCAACTAGCGGGGGAGCGTCAGGAGCAGTTCTTC. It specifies CASSQLAGERQEQFF.

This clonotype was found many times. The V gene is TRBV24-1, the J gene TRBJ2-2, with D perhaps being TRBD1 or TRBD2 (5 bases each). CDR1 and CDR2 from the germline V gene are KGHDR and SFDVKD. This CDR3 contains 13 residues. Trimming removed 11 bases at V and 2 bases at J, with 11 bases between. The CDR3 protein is CAIGTVNTGELFF. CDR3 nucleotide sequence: TGTGCCATCGGGACGGTCAACACCGGGGAGCTGTTTTTT.

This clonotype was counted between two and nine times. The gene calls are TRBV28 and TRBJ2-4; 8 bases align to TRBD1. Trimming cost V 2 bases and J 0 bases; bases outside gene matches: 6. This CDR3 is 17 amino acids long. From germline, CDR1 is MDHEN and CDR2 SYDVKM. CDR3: CASSLRQGAGAKNIQYF. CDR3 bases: TGTGCCAGCAGTTTAAGGCAGGGGGCAGGAGCCAAAAACATTCAGTACTTC. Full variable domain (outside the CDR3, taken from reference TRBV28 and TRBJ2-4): DVKVTQSSRYLVKRTGEKVFLECVQDMDHENMFWYRQDPGLGLRLIYFSYDVKMKEKGDIPEGYSVSREKKERFSLILESASTNQTSMYLCASSLRQGAGAKNIQYFGAGTRLSVL.

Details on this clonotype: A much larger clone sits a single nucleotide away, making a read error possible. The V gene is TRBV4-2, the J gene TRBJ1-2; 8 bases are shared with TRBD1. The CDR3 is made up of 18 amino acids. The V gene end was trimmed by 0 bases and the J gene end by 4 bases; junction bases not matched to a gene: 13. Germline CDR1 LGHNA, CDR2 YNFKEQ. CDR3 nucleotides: TGTGCCAGCAGCCAAGAAATTCTTTGCCCAACAGGGGGCTATGGCTACACCTTC. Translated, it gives CASSQEILCPTGGYGYTF.

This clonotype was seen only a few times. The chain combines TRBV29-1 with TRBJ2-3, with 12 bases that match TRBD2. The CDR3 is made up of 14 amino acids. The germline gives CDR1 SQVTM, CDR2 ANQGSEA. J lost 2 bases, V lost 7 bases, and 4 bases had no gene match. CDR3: CSATSGRYTDTQYF. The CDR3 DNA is TGCAGCGCCACTAGCGGGAGGTACACAGATACGCAGTATTTT.

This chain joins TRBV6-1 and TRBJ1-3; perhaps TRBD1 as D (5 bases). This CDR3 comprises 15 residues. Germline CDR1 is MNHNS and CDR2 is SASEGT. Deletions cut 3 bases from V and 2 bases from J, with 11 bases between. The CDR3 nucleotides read TGTGCCAGCAGTGACAGGGTGTCGACTGGAAACACCATATATTTT. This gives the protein CASSDRVSTGNTIYF.

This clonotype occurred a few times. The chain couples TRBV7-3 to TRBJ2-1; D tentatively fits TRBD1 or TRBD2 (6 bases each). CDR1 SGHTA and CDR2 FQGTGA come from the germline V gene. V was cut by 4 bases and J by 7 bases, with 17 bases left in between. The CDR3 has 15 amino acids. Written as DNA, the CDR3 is TGTGCCAGCAGCTCCCAGGCCCAAGGGGGGAATGAGCAGTTCTTC. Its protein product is CASSSQAQGGNEQFF.

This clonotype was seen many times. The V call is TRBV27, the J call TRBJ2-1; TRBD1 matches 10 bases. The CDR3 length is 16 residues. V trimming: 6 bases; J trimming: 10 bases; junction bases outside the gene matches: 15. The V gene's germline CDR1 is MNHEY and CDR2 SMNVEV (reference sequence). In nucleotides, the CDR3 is TGTGCCAGCAGCAGAACCGGGACAGGGGCAGGGACCGAGCAGTTCTTC. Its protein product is CASSRTGTGAGTEQFF.

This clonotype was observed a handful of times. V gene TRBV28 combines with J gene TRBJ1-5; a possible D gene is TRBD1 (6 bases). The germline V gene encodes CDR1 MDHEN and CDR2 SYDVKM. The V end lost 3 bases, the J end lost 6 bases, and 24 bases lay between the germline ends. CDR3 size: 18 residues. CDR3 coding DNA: TGTGCCAGCAGTTTTATAGGGGGACACAAGATAGATGGTCAGCCCCAGCATTTT. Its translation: CASSFIGGHKIDGQPQHF.

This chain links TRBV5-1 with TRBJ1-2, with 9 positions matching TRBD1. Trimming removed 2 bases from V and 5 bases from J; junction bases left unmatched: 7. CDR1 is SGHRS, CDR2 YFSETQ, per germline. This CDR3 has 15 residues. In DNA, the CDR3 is TGCGCCAGCAGCTTTCGGACAGGGGTACGTTATGGCTACACCTTC. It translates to CASSFRTGVRYGYTF.

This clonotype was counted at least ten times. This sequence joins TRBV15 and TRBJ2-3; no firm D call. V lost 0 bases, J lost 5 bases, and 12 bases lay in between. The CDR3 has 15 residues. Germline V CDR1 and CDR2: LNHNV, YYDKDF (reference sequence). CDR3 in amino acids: CATSRDPLFQDTQYF. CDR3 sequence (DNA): TGTGCCACCAGCAGAGACCCCCTATTCCAAGATACGCAGTATTTT.

In DNA form, the CDR3 reads TGCAGTGCCGGGGGACAGGGAGCTGAAGCTTTCTTT. It codes for CSAGGQGAEAFF. The chain uses TRBV20-1 and TRBJ1-1; 9 nucleotides line up with TRBD1. V shed 6 bases and J 6 bases; nucleotides not matched to a gene: 5. The CDR3 covers 12 residues. Per the germline V gene, CDR1 is DFQATT and CDR2 is SNEGSKA (reference sequence).

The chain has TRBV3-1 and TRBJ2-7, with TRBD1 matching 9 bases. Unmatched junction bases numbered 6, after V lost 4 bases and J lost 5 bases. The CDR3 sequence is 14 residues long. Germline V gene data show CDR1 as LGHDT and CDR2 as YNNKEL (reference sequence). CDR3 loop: CASSRGQGRNEQYF. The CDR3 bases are TGTGCCAGCAGCCGCGGACAGGGGAGGAACGAGCAGTACTTC.

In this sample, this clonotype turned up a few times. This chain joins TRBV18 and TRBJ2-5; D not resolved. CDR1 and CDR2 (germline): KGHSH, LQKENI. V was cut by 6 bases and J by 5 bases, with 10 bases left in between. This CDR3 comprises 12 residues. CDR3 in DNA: TGTGCCAGCTCTCAAATGGGGGAGACCCAGTACTTC. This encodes CASSQMGETQYF.

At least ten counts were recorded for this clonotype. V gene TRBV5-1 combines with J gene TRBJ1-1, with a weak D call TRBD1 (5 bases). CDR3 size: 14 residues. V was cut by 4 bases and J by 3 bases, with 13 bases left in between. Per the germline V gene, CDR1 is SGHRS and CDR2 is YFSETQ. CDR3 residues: CASSRRGADTEAFF. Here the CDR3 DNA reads TGCGCCAGCAGCCGCCGAGGGGCGGACACTGAAGCTTTCTTT.

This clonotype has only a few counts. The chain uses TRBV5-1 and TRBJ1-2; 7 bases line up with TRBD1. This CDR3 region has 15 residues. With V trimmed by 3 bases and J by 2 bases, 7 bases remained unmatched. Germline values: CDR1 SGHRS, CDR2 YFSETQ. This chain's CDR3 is CASSYGQEGNYGYTF. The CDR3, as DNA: TGCGCCAGCAGCTACGGACAGGAGGGGAACTATGGCTACACCTTC.

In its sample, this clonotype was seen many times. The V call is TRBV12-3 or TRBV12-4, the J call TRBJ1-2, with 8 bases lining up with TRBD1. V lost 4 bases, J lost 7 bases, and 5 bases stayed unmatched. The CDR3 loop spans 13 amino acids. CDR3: CASSSDRGSGYTF. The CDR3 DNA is TGTGCCAGCAGTTCCGACAGGGGAAGTGGCTACACCTTC.

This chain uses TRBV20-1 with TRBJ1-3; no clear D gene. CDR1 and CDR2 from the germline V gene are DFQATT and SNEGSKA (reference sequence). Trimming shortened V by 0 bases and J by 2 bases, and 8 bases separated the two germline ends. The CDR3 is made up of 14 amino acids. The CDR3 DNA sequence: TGCAGTGCTAGAGAACGAGGAACTGGAAACACCATATATTTT. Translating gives CSARERGTGNTIYF.